Detailed here is one T cell receptor beta chain. What it recognizes is unknown. This specimen comes from a study of cytomegalovirus exposure and HLA in healthy donors. Between the trimmed V and J ends, which lost 3 bases and 7 bases, there was a span of 7 bases. CDR1 is SGHTA and CDR2 is FQGNSA in the germline V gene. The CDR3 sequence is 11 residues long. Primers for the PCR totalled 60 Vbeta and 13 Jbeta. Here immunoSEQ multiplex PCR was the method, and the copy in TCRdb shows in-frame clones only, minus some. The sample yields some 65,000 clones, 70% to 85% seen once. General study points: What TCR beta sequences reportedly achieved was accurate prediction of HLA-A and HLA-B alleles in most subjects. According to a later analysis, donors in an Asian-associated ancestry cluster reportedly had fewer N-insertions than the roughly 670-donor mean.

The chain is built from TRBV7-2 and TRBJ2-7; the D gene is possibly TRBD2 (6 bases). The source of this sequence is a girl aged 10 to 17 in good health and CMV-seropositive. The material sequenced was PBMCs. CDR3 loop: CASSFAGEQYF. The CDR3 DNA reads TGTGCCAGCAGCTTCGCGGGGGAGCAGTACTTC.